This note documents a single T cell receptor (beta chain) sequence. TCR beta CDR3 regions were amplified from RNA transcripts. A first-round RT-PCR used HTBI primers, followed by a second-round multiplex PCR. TCRdb analysed the multiplex PCR reads with MiXCR anew, one entry per CDR3 protein. The sample lists 350,000 or so distinct CDR3 sequences, 15% to 20% seen once, with roughly 12% in the top ten. These data are taken from a study of Graves' ophthalmopathy and Graves' hyperthyroidism. This TCR was recovered from an adult man with Graves' ophthalmopathy. The specimen was peripheral blood.

The CDR3 loop reads CASSLRQSAQPQHF. As DNA, the CDR3 is TGTGCCAGCAGTCTAAGACAGTCCGCTCAGCCCCAGCATTTT. This sequence joins TRBV6-1 and TRBJ1-5, with a weak D call TRBD1 (5 bases). The germline gives CDR1 MNHNS, CDR2 SASEGT. V was pared by 5 bases and J by 6 bases, with 14 bases between. The CDR3 runs 14 residues.